The clone carrying this T cell receptor beta chain was detected only a few times. This entry comes from a study of blood T cell repertoires in COVID-19. Study in general: From the United States, Italy and Spain came samples of acute and convalescent COVID-19.

Original analysis: Amplified reference gene primers provided the basis for estimating nucleated cell counts. Libraries were prepared by immunoSEQ multiplex PCR; TCRdb keeps only in-frame clonotypes and omits some of them. V and J calls plus clone size are reproduced from that table; the DNA served to infer D and trimming. This table holds approximately 130,000 clones, roughly 79% found once. The junction had 11 bases not matched to a gene; V was cut back by 2 bases and J by 4 bases. This CDR3 is built from 16 residues. Germline V gives CDR1 GTSNPN, CDR2 SVGIG (reference sequence). The clonotype was recovered from a human donor in a cohort sampled during active COVID-19. The sequencing input was peripheral blood. The chain recombines TRBV30 with TRBJ1-5, with 7 bases that match TRBD1. Written as DNA, the CDR3 is TGTGCCTGGAGTTCCTACGGGACAGCCCTAAATCAGCCCCAGCATTTT. Translating gives CAWSSYGTALNQPQHF.